Listed below are T cell receptor beta chains from one sample, sequenced in a study of T cell repertoires in cytomegalovirus infection. Via MiXCR, TCRdb re-called the reads, giving one row per CDR3 protein. The table records around 440,000 distinct CDR3 sequences, approximately 10% of them present only once. The sample comprised PBMCs. These receptors were taken from a human donor in good health (CMV status not recorded). Some clones in this sample may be carry-over from other donors' samples. CDR3s include the opening cysteine and the closing phenylalanine or tryptophan. The D gene is left open where the match is weak. Only some rows state a clone size, as once, few, many or a class for expanded clones.

D gene: NA
J gene: TRBJ2-2
clone size: many
V gene: TRBV7-9
CDR3 DNA: TGTGCCAGCAGCTTCGGGGAGCTGTTTTTT
CDR3 protein: CASSFGELFF

D gene: NA
J gene: TRBJ1-5
clone size: NA
V gene: TRBV27
CDR3 DNA: TGTGCCAGCAGTAACAAAGATAGCAATCAGCCCCAGCATTTT
CDR3 protein: CASSNKDSNQPQHF

D gene: TRBD1
J gene: TRBJ2-2
clone size: few
V gene: TRBV4-2
CDR3 DNA: TGTGCCAGCAGCCAAGAGGAACAGGGGATGACCGGGGAGCTGTTTTTT
CDR3 protein: CASSQEEQGMTGELFF

D gene: NA
J gene: TRBJ1-2
clone size: many
V gene: TRBV7-9
CDR3 DNA: TGTGCCAGCAGCTCCAGGACAGTGGATGGCTACACCTTC
CDR3 protein: CASSSRTVDGYTF

D gene: NA
J gene: TRBJ1-1
clone size: once
V gene: TRBV3-1
CDR3 DNA: TGTGCCAGCAGCCAAAACAGGGCGCTGAACACTGAAGCTTTCTTT
CDR3 protein: CASSQNRALNTEAFF

D gene: TRBD1
J gene: TRBJ2-1
clone size: NA
V gene: TRBV30
CDR3 DNA: TGTGCCTGGAGCACAGGGGAATCATACAATGAGCAGTTCTTC
CDR3 protein: CAWSTGESYNEQFF

D gene: NA
J gene: TRBJ2-7
clone size: many
V gene: TRBV7-3
CDR3 DNA: TGTGCCAGCAGCTTATTGGTTGGGGAGCAGTACTTC
CDR3 protein: CASSLLVGEQYF

D gene: NA
J gene: TRBJ1-4
clone size: many
V gene: TRBV6-5
CDR3 DNA: TGTGCCAGCAGTCCTCAACCGGGCCTCACACGACTGTTTTTT
CDR3 protein: CASSPQPGLTRLFF

D gene: TRBD1
J gene: TRBJ1-5
clone size: many
V gene: TRBV7-9
CDR3 DNA: TGTGCCAGCAGCTCAACTGACAGGGGAAACAATCAGCCCCAGCATTTT
CDR3 protein: CASSSTDRGNNQPQHF

D gene: TRBD2
J gene: TRBJ2-1
clone size: NA
V gene: TRBV5-1
CDR3 DNA: TGCGCCAGCAGCCCCAGCGGGAGGACTTTCAATGAGCAGTTCTTC
CDR3 protein: CASSPSGRTFNEQFF

D gene: TRBD2
J gene: TRBJ2-2
clone size: NA
V gene: TRBV24-1
CDR3 DNA: TGTGCCACCAGTGATTCCAGAATAGCGGGGCGCACCGGGGAGCTGTTTTTT
CDR3 protein: CATSDSRIAGRTGELFF